The subject of this entry is one T cell receptor (beta chain). Per the study methods: Estimates of nucleated cell counts were drawn from the amplification of reference gene primers. Libraries were prepared by immunoSEQ multiplex PCR; TCRdb keeps only in-frame clonotypes and omits some of them. The V and J calls and clone size come from that table; D and trimming were worked out from the DNA. The sample includes fewer than 200,000 clones, roughly 81% of them seen just once. These data originate in a study of blood T cell repertoires in COVID-19. Study-level information: Acute and convalescent COVID-19 specimens originated in the United States, Italy and Spain. PBMCs, B-cell-depleted T cells, or T cells provided the cDNA or gDNA that made up the material.

The Seattle patients joined while their infection was active and were tracked longitudinally afterward. This CDR3 spans 15 amino acids. V dropped 2 bases and J dropped 1 base, with 9 bases sitting between them. Germline assignment: CDR1 SNHLY and CDR2 FYNNEI. Sequenced material: peripheral blood. This sequence joins TRBV2 and TRBJ2-1, with D unclear. The receptor was isolated from a woman between 40 and 55 years old with COVID-19, enrolled during active disease. CDR3 region: CASSESGFSYNEQFF. The CDR3 nucleotides are TGTGCCAGCAGTGAATCCGGGTTTTCCTACAATGAGCAGTTCTTC.